One and the same sample provided the 22 T cell receptor beta chains below, sequenced in a study of blood T cell repertoires in COVID-19. Repertoires were generated with immunoSEQ multiplex PCR, while TCRdb's copy carries only in-frame clones and drops some. The sample holds tens of thousands of clones, about nine tenths seen once. Material: peripheral blood. The receptor set was obtained from a man aged 45 to 65 with acute or convalescent COVID-19.

The J gene is TRBJ1-2, the V gene TRBV9, with D possibly TRBD1 on 5 matching bases. This CDR3 has 12 residues. V dropped 0 bases and J dropped 8 bases, with 8 bases sitting between them. Germline lookup yields CDR1 SGDLS and CDR2 YYNGEE. The CDR3 sequence: CASSVGAGGYTF. The CDR3 nucleotides are TGTGCCAGCAGCGTAGGCGCAGGGGGCTACACCTTC. Looking up the rest from reference TRBV9 and TRBJ1-2 gives the full variable domain: DSGVTQTPKHLITATGQRVTLRCSPRSGDLSVYWYQQSLDQGLQFLIQYYNGEERAKGNILERFSAQQFPDLHSELNLSSLELGDSALYFCASSVGAGGYTFGSGTRLTVV.

The chain carries TRBV5-5 and TRBJ2-3; 9 bases fit TRBD2. Losses at the gene ends were 3 bases for V and 3 bases for J; bases not matched to a gene: 8. Germline CDR1 reads SGHKS; CDR2 reads YYEKEE (reference sequence). CDR3 length: 16 residues. This CDR3 reads CASSWDSGRRTDTQYF. The CDR3 DNA reads as TGTGCCAGCAGCTGGGATAGCGGGAGAAGGACAGATACGCAGTATTTT. Variable domain in full (rest from reference TRBV5-5 and TRBJ2-3): DAGVTQSPTHLIKTRGQQVTLRCSPISGHKSVSWYQQVLGQGPQFIFQYYEKEERGRGNFPDRFSARQFPNYSSELNVNALLLGDSALYLCASSWDSGRRTDTQYFGPGTRLTVL.

V gene TRBV28 combines with J gene TRBJ2-4; perhaps TRBD2 as D (5 bases). The CDR3 runs 14 residues. V was shortened by 3 bases and J by 9 bases, with 15 bases between the two germline ends. CDR1 MDHEN and CDR2 SYDVKM come from the germline V gene. In nucleotides, the CDR3 is TGTGCCAGCAGTTTCCGGGCTTCCGAGGGCATTCAGTACTTC. Its translation is CASSFRASEGIQYF.

V is TRBV9 and J is TRBJ2-3; TRBD2 aligns across 7 bases. Trimming took 3 bases from V and 4 from J; bases not matched to a gene: 8. CDR1 and CDR2 from the germline V gene are SGDLS and YYNGEE. The CDR3 totals 15 residues. CDR3 DNA: TGTGCCAGCAGCGACAGCGGGACCCAGGCAGATACGCAGTATTTT. Its protein is CASSDSGTQADTQYF.

V and J are TRBV5-1 and TRBJ1-1, with 7 bases fitting TRBD1. J gave up 3 bases and V 4 bases, and 6 bases lay outside the gene matches. Germline values: CDR1 SGHRS, CDR2 YFSETQ. The CDR3 has 14 residues. The chain's CDR3 is CASSAQTGDTEAFF. In DNA, the CDR3 is TGCGCCAGCAGCGCCCAAACAGGGGACACTGAAGCTTTCTTT. Together with reference TRBV5-1 and TRBJ1-1, the CDR3 gives the full variable domain: KAGVTQTPRYLIKTRGQQVTLSCSPISGHRSVSWYQQTPGQGLQFLFEYFSETQRNKGNFPGRFSGRQFSNSRSEMNVSTLELGDSALYLCASSAQTGDTEAFFGQGTRLTVV.

J is TRBJ1-1 and V is TRBV5-4; 9 positions agree with TRBD1. Germline V CDR1 and CDR2: SGHNT, YYREEE (reference sequence). The CDR3 loop spans 16 amino acids. The V segment lost 1 base and the J segment 6 bases; nucleotides outside the gene matches: 10. Written as DNA, the CDR3 is TGTGCCAGCAGCTTGCGCCTCGGGACAGGGTACCCTGAAGCTTTCTTT. Translation: CASSLRLGTGYPEAFF.

This rearrangement joins TRBV4-3 to TRBJ1-1; TRBD1 might be the D (5 bases). Germline CDR1 reads LGHNA; CDR2 reads YSLEER. The CDR3 loop spans 15 amino acids. Trimming pared 0 bases from V and 7 bases from J, leaving 15 bases between. Here the CDR3 DNA reads TGCGCCAGCAGCCAAGACTCACAGGTGGGCGGTGAAGCTTTCTTT. This codes for CASSQDSQVGGEAFF.

CDR3 sequence: CASSLGGLAADGNIQYF. As DNA, the CDR3 is TGTGCCAGCAGCTTGGGTGGACTAGCGGCCGACGGAAACATTCAGTACTTC. The chain couples TRBV5-4 to TRBJ2-4; 10 bases are shared with TRBD2. Trimming cost V 0 bases and J 6 bases; bases outside gene matches: 9. The CDR3 has 17 residues. From germline, CDR1 is SGHNT and CDR2 YYREEE (reference sequence).

This clone was recorded a few times. The chain carries TRBV7-2 and TRBJ1-4, with 7 bases that match TRBD1. From germline, CDR1 is SGHTA and CDR2 FQGNSA. The CDR3 is 13 amino acids. J was trimmed by 8 bases and V by 5 bases; bases with no gene match: 5. CDR3 in amino acids: CASSVQGGEKLFF. CDR3 in DNA: TGTGCCAGCAGCGTCCAGGGGGGAGAAAAACTGTTTTTT.

The chain has TRBV9 and TRBJ1-4; possible D gene TRBD1, 5 bases. This CDR3 comprises 15 residues. The germline gives CDR1 SGDLS, CDR2 YYNGEE. Trimming cost V 3 bases and J 6 bases, with 15 bases left between them. The CDR3 sequence is CASSALTGTHEKLFF. In DNA form, the CDR3 reads TGTGCCAGCAGCGCTTTAACCGGGACTCATGAAAAACTGTTTTTT.

The chain carries TRBV7-3 and TRBJ2-1; 13 positions agree with TRBD2. CDR1 and CDR2 (germline): SGHTA, FQGTGA. V lost 4 bases to trimming and J lost 8 bases; unmatched junction nucleotides: 11. The CDR3 runs to 17 residues. CDR3 sequence (DNA): TGTGCCAGCAGCTCGCACCCCCCGGGACTAGCGGGACATGAGCAGTTCTTC. Protein: CASSSHPPGLAGHEQFF.

The V and J genes are TRBV27 and TRBJ1-2; 8 bases fit TRBD1. This CDR3 has 14 residues. J was trimmed by 7 bases and V by 5 bases; bases with no gene match: 9. Germline loops: CDR1 MNHEY, CDR2 SMNVEV (reference sequence). DNA for the CDR3: TGTGCCAGCAGTCCTGGGACAGGTACGAGTGGCTACACCTTC. Amino acids: CASSPGTGTSGYTF.

This chain uses TRBV28 with TRBJ1-2; TRBD1 is a possible D gene (6 bases). Trimming took off 7 bases at V and 9 bases at J, with 18 bases between the two ends. The CDR3 contains 13 residues. Per germline, CDR1 MDHEN and CDR2 SYDVKM. The chain's CDR3 is CASKARGGESYTF. The CDR3 nucleotides read TGTGCCAGCAAGGCCAGGGGAGGGGAAAGCTACACCTTC.

This clone has a single count. The V and J genes are TRBV6-6 and TRBJ1-6; TRBD1 aligns across 8 bases. V was pared by 5 bases and J by 9 bases, with 6 bases of the junction left unmatched. Germline CDR1 and CDR2: MNHNY and SVGAGI (reference sequence). CDR3 size: 14 residues. In DNA form, the CDR3 reads TGTGCCAGCAGTCGGGACAGGCGGAGTTCACCCCTCCACTTT. This gives the protein CASSRDRRSSPLHF.

The J gene is TRBJ2-1, the V gene TRBV7-2; TRBD2 aligns across 10 bases. There are 16 residues in the CDR3. V lost 3 bases and J lost 5; bases outside the gene matches: 7. CDR1 is SGHTA, CDR2 FQGNSA, per germline. CDR3 bases: TGTGCCAGCAGCTTGGCTACTAGCGGGGCGCACAATGAGCAGTTCTTC. Translated: CASSLATSGAHNEQFF.

The genes are TRBV19 and TRBJ2-1; 7 bases are shared with TRBD1. V was clipped by 7 bases and J by 0 bases; unmatched bases: 3. From germline, CDR1 is LNHDA and CDR2 SQIVND (reference sequence). This CDR3 region has 14 residues. The CDR3 DNA follows: TGTGCCAGTAAGCCAGGGGGCTCCTACAATGAGCAGTTCTTC. Translated, it gives CASKPGGSYNEQFF.

The chain is built from TRBV4-1 and TRBJ1-1, with D possibly TRBD1 on 5 matching bases. The CDR3 extends over 17 amino acids. Germline V lookup: CDR1 MGHRA, CDR2 YSYEKL. The V end was cut by 3 bases, the J end by 1 base, with 18 bases between. For the CDR3, the DNA is TGCGCCAGCAGCCAGACGATACTAAGGGGCCCGAACACTGAAGCTTTCTTT. It codes for CASSQTILRGPNTEAFF.

This clone was counted a single time. The J gene is TRBJ1-5, the V gene TRBV19; D unclear. V was shortened by 1 base and J by 4 bases, with 11 bases between the two germline ends. CDR3 length: 15 residues. Looked up from germline, CDR1 is LNHDA and CDR2 is SQIVND (reference sequence). This CDR3 is CASSIVGSGNQPQHF. CDR3 coding DNA: TGTGCCAGTAGTATAGTCGGGTCTGGGAATCAGCCCCAGCATTTT.

This clone was seen just once. The genes are TRBV6-1 and TRBJ1-6; weak D call: TRBD1 (5 bases). V lost 2 bases and J 5 bases, leaving 16 bases between the germline ends. CDR3 length: 17 amino acids. Germline V gene lookup returns CDR1 MNHNS and CDR2 SASEGT. The chain's CDR3 is CASSEQGRVRNNSPLHF. For the CDR3, the DNA is TGTGCCAGCAGTGAACAGGGCAGGGTACGAAATAATTCACCCCTCCACTTT.

The chain couples TRBV18 to TRBJ2-3; TRBD2 matches 7 bases. In germline, CDR1 is KGHSH, CDR2 LQKENI. Trimming removed 5 bases from V and 5 bases from J; junction bases left unmatched: 13. This CDR3 has 16 residues. CDR3 loop: CASSALFAGEKDTQYF. In nucleotides, the CDR3 is TGTGCCAGCTCAGCCCTCTTTGCGGGAGAAAAAGATACGCAGTATTTT.

This sequence joins TRBV27 and TRBJ2-7; a possible D gene is TRBD2 (5 bases). The ends were cut back, 6 bases at V and 2 bases at J, with 20 bases in the middle. Germline assignment: CDR1 MNHEY and CDR2 SMNVEV (reference sequence). CDR3 length: 16 amino acids. The CDR3 DNA is TGTGCCAGCAGCTCCTGGGCGACGGGGTCCACCTACGAGCAGTACTTC. It codes for CASSSWATGSTYEQYF.

J is TRBJ2-1 and V is TRBV19, with D maybe TRBD2 (6 bases). The CDR3 covers 13 residues. CDR1 is LNHDA and CDR2 is SQIVND in the germline V gene (reference sequence). V was cut by 10 bases and J by 0 bases, with 10 bases left in between. CDR3 region: CATGESSYNEQFF. The DNA of the CDR3 is TGTGCCACGGGGGAGAGCTCCTACAATGAGCAGTTCTTC.